The 24 T cell receptor beta chains listed next were all sequenced from one sample in a study of blood T cell repertoires in COVID-19. Produced via immunoSEQ multiplex PCR; TCRdb's table is partial and in-frame only. The profile shows 150,000 to 200,000 clones, roughly 85% of them singletons. Source material: peripheral blood. All receptors derive from a woman aged 25-40 years with acute or convalescent COVID-19.

The chain links TRBV7-2 to TRBJ1-5; D may be TRBD1 (6 bases). CDR3 length: 15 amino acids. The germline CDR1 and CDR2 sequences are SGHTA and FQGNSA. V was trimmed by 0 bases and J by 9 bases, leaving 15 bases between them. The CDR3: CASSLAHRENRPQHF. The CDR3 nucleotides are TGTGCCAGCAGCTTAGCGCACAGGGAAAACCGGCCCCAGCATTTT. Together with reference TRBV7-2 and TRBJ1-5, the CDR3 gives the full variable domain: GAGVSQSPSNKVTEKGKDVELRCDPISGHTALYWYRQSLGQGLEFLIYFQGNSAPDKSGLPSDRFSAERTGGSVSTLTIQRTQQEDSAVYLCASSLAHRENRPQHFGDGTRLSIL.

This sequence joins TRBV4-1 and TRBJ1-1; weak D call: TRBD1 (5 bases). V lost 1 base to trimming and J lost 5 bases, with 8 bases between them. This CDR3 is 13 amino acids long. CDR1 and CDR2 (germline): MGHRA, YSYEKL. The DNA for the CDR3 is TGCGCCAGCAGCCAAGTTCGGGGGACTGAAGCTTTCTTT. Translation: CASSQVRGTEAFF.

This rearrangement joins TRBV28 to TRBJ1-2; 8 nucleotides align to TRBD1. From germline, CDR1 is MDHEN and CDR2 SYDVKM. The ends lost 7 bases at V and 7 bases at J; junction bases unmatched: 8. The CDR3 covers 13 residues. The CDR3 nucleotides read TGTGCCAGCACCATCGGACAGGGCTCTGGCTACACCTTC. It specifies CASTIGQGSGYTF.

CDR3 sequence (DNA): TGTGCCAGCAGCCCCGGGGGGTTTAGGAATGAAAAACTGTTTTTT. This translates into CASSPGGFRNEKLFF. V gene TRBV27 combines with J gene TRBJ1-4; D possibly corresponds to TRBD1 (5 bases). The germline V gene has CDR1 MNHEY and CDR2 SMNVEV (reference sequence). The CDR3 runs to 15 residues. The V end was cut by 6 bases, the J end by 5 bases, with 16 bases between.

This sequence joins TRBV6-7 and TRBJ1-2; D might be TRBD1 (5 bases). TRBV6-7 is given ORF status, its function remaining uncertain. This CDR3 contains 16 residues. V gave up 6 bases and J gave up 1 base, with 18 bases separating them. The CDR3: CASRLPTTAINYGYTF. In DNA form, the CDR3 reads TGTGCCAGCAGATTACCGACGACAGCGATTAACTATGGCTACACCTTC.

The chain links TRBV5-1 to TRBJ2-1; 9 bases agree with TRBD2. V lost 1 base and J lost 9; bases outside the gene matches: 17. Germline V gene lookup returns CDR1 SGHRS and CDR2 YFSETQ. The length of the CDR3 is 18 residues. The CDR3 coding sequence is TGCGCCAGCAGCTTGAGTTTTTCTATAGCGGGAGTCCCCCGTGAGCAGTTCTTC. Translation gives CASSLSFSIAGVPREQFF.

V gene TRBV5-5 combines with J gene TRBJ1-4; D might be TRBD1 (5 bases). The CDR3 extends over 16 amino acids. With 2 bases removed from V and 0 bases from J, the gap between germline ends came to 11 bases. CDR1 is SGHKS and CDR2 is YYEKEE in the germline V gene (reference sequence). The CDR3 is CASSLLDTSTNEKLFF. In DNA form, the CDR3 reads TGTGCCAGCAGCTTACTGGACACCTCAACTAATGAAAAACTGTTTTTT. The full variable domain, completed using reference TRBV5-5 and TRBJ1-4, is DAGVTQSPTHLIKTRGQQVTLRCSPISGHKSVSWYQQVLGQGPQFIFQYYEKEERGRGNFPDRFSARQFPNYSSELNVNALLLGDSALYLCASSLLDTSTNEKLFFGSGTQLSVL.

The rearrangement joins TRBV5-1 to TRBJ2-2; TRBD1 matches 7 bases. The CDR3 sequence is 16 residues long. In germline, CDR1 is SGHRS, CDR2 YFSETQ. With 5 bases clipped from V and 0 bases from J, the junction kept 7 bases outside the gene matches. The CDR3 loop is CASRYDRATNTGELFF. CDR3 bases: TGCGCCAGCAGATACGACAGGGCCACGAACACCGGGGAGCTGTTTTTT.

The J gene is TRBJ2-3, the V gene TRBV5-1; the match to TRBD1 covers 7 bases. Germline CDR1 and CDR2: SGHRS and YFSETQ. The CDR3 contains 15 residues. Trimming at V came to 2 bases and at J to 4 bases, leaving 7 bases not matched to a gene. CDR3 sequence (DNA): TGCGCCAGCAGCTTAGAGGGGGCAGGTCCAGATACGCAGTATTTT. It yields the protein CASSLEGAGPDTQYF.

J is TRBJ1-1 and V is TRBV5-4; unclear D gene. The CDR3 length is 15 residues. Germline-derived CDR1 and CDR2 are SGHNT and YYREEE (reference sequence). V was pared by 5 bases and J by 0 bases, with 14 bases between. The CDR3 reads CASRLEVSMNTEAFF. In nucleotides, the CDR3 is TGTGCCAGCAGGTTAGAGGTCAGCATGAACACTGAAGCTTTCTTT.

V usage is TRBV18 and J usage is TRBJ2-1; 8 nucleotides line up with TRBD1. The CDR3 totals 16 residues. Germline V gene sequence: CDR1 KGHSH, CDR2 LQKENI. Trimming at V came to 5 bases and at J to 4 bases, leaving 10 bases not matched to a gene. CDR3 sequence reads: CASSVRGTGEYNEQFF. As DNA, the CDR3 is TGTGCCAGCTCAGTAAGAGGGACAGGAGAGTACAATGAGCAGTTCTTC.

This clone was detected only a few times. The J gene is TRBJ2-2, the V gene TRBV7-8; D not certain. Germline V CDR1 and CDR2: SGHVS, FQNEAQ. CDR3 size: 13 residues. V lost 4 bases, J lost 1 base, and 4 bases lay in between. The CDR3 loop is CASSSRNTGELFF. The CDR3 coding sequence is TGTGCCAGCAGCTCTAGGAACACCGGGGAGCTGTTTTTT.

V is TRBV4-3 and J is TRBJ2-3; 14 bases line up with TRBD2. CDR1 and CDR2 (germline): LGHNA, YSLEER. J gave up 5 bases and V 3 bases, and 10 bases lay outside the gene matches. The CDR3 length is 18 residues. The CDR3 sequence is CASSQGIGLAGGGDTQYF. The CDR3 coding sequence is TGCGCCAGCAGCCAGGGCATAGGACTAGCGGGAGGAGGAGATACGCAGTATTTT.

The chain carries TRBV6-5 and TRBJ1-1; 7 bases are a match to TRBD1. The CDR3 is made up of 13 amino acids. Germline trimming cut 6 bases from V and 7 bases from J; bases unmatched to any gene: 8. Germline CDR1 and CDR2: MNHEY and SVGAGI. The CDR3 DNA reads as TGTGCCAGCAGCCCGGGACAGTCAAGTGAAGCTTTCTTT. It translates to CASSPGQSSEAFF.

The rearrangement links TRBV14 to TRBJ1-6; D is unresolved. The V end lost 0 bases, the J end lost 4 bases, and 7 bases lay between the germline ends. The V gene's germline CDR1 is SGHDN and CDR2 FVKESK. CDR3 length equals 15 residues. CDR3 nucleotides: TGTGCCAGCAGCCAAGATATGAGTTATAATTCACCCCTCCACTTT. Translating gives CASSQDMSYNSPLHF.

The chain has TRBV27 and TRBJ1-4, with no clear D. Trimming removed 4 bases at V and 0 bases at J, with 24 bases between. The CDR3 length is 20 residues. Per germline, CDR1 MNHEY and CDR2 SMNVEV (reference sequence). The CDR3 is CASSYTRAGGLFATNEKLFF. The DNA for the CDR3 is TGTGCCAGCAGTTACACGCGGGCAGGCGGATTGTTTGCAACTAATGAAAAACTGTTTTTT.

The rearrangement links TRBV19 to TRBJ1-6, with 10 bases lining up with TRBD1. The V and J ends lost 10 bases and 9 bases, in that order; junction bases with no gene match: 12. CDR1 LNHDA and CDR2 SQIVND come from the germline V gene (reference sequence). The CDR3 contains 15 residues. CDR3 region: CATNRDRGESSPLHF. The CDR3 coding sequence is TGTGCCACAAACCGGGACAGGGGTGAGAGTTCACCCCTCCACTTT.

This clone appeared once. The CDR3 protein is CAWSRDTGELFF. In nucleotides, the CDR3 is TGTGCCTGGAGTCGTGACACCGGGGAGCTGTTTTTT. The chain employs TRBV30 and TRBJ2-2; unclear D gene. This CDR3 is 12 amino acids long. V dropped 2 bases and J dropped 3 bases, with 4 bases sitting between them. Germline V CDR1 and CDR2: GTSNPN, SVGIG (reference sequence).

The chain is built from TRBV6-6 and TRBJ1-1; TRBD1 matches 7 bases. The CDR3 contains 15 residues. The trim removed 2 bases at V and 5 bases at J, leaving 8 bases unmatched. Germline V lookup: CDR1 MNHNY, CDR2 SVGAGI (reference sequence). CDR3: CASSYGGQRGTEAFF. The DNA of the CDR3 is TGTGCCAGCAGTTACGGGGGACAGCGCGGGACTGAAGCTTTCTTT.

This clone came up a few times. This chain joins TRBV30 and TRBJ1-2; D not certain. In germline, CDR1 is GTSNPN, CDR2 SVGIG (reference sequence). The V and J ends lost 2 bases and 7 bases respectively, with 11 bases between them. There are 12 residues in the CDR3. CDR3 loop: CAWSKGVTGYTF. DNA of the CDR3: TGTGCCTGGAGTAAGGGAGTCACTGGCTACACCTTC. The full variable domain, rest sourced from reference TRBV30 and TRBJ1-2, is SQTIHQWPATLVQPVGSPLSLECTVEGTSNPNLYWYRQAAGRGLQLLFYSVGIGQISSEVPQNLSASRPQDRQFILSSKKLLLSDSGFYLCAWSKGVTGYTFGSGTRLTVV.

The chain uses TRBV3-1 (or the pseudogene TRBV3-2) and TRBJ2-3; 7 bases align to TRBD2. The V segment lost 4 bases and the J segment 4 bases; nucleotides outside the gene matches: 5. The CDR3 sequence is 14 residues long. Germline values: CDR1 LGHDT, CDR2 YNNKEL (reference sequence). The CDR3 DNA follows: TGTGCCAGCAGCCTCGGACTAGTCGCAGATACGCAGTATTTT. Translated, it gives CASSLGLVADTQYF.

This clone has only a few counts. The J gene is TRBJ1-2, the V gene TRBV11-2; no clear D. The V end was cut by 2 bases, the J end by 4 bases, with 5 bases between. Germline CDR1 is SGHAT and CDR2 is FQNNGV. The CDR3 spans 12 residues. CDR3 DNA sequence: TGTGCCAGCAGCTTATCGGGCTATGGCTACACCTTC. It translates to CASSLSGYGYTF. Supplemented by reference TRBV11-2 and TRBJ1-2, the full variable domain reads EAGVAQSPRYKIIEKRQSVAFWCNPISGHATLYWYQQILGQGPKLLIQFQNNGVVDDSQLPKDRFSAERLKGVDSTLKIQPAKLEDSAVYLCASSLSGYGYTFGSGTRLTVV.

This clone was picked up a small number of times. J is TRBJ2-7 and V is TRBV11-2; 8 bases map to TRBD1. This CDR3 spans 14 amino acids. V was pared by 3 bases and J by 5 bases, with 6 bases of the junction left unmatched. Germline-derived CDR1 and CDR2 are SGHAT and FQNNGV. The CDR3, as DNA: TGTGCCAGCAGCTTCTGGACAGGGCAAAACGAGCAGTACTTC. Translating it yields CASSFWTGQNEQYF.

CDR3 nucleotides: TGCGCCAGCAGCTTACAGGGATATAATTCACCCCTCCACTTT. Residues: CASSLQGYNSPLHF. The chain carries TRBV5-1 and TRBJ1-6; possibly TRBD1 for D (6 bases). This CDR3 is built from 14 residues. With 2 bases removed from V and 4 bases from J, the gap between germline ends came to 7 bases. The germline gives CDR1 SGHRS, CDR2 YFSETQ.